This record looks at one T cell receptor (beta chain) sequence and its context. From the RT-PCR reads, TCRdb called clonotypes with MiXCR, one entry per CDR3 protein. The table includes approximately 200,000 distinct CDR3 sequences, 38% detected once. This entry comes from a study of patients and donors after allogeneic stem cell transplantation. Unmatched junction bases numbered 5, after V lost 9 bases and J lost 5 bases. The CDR3 runs 12 residues. Germline V gene sequence: CDR1 KGHDR, CDR2 SFDVKD. The receptor was derived from a human donor who was either an allogeneic HSCT recipient or a stem cell or donor lymphocyte infusion donor (not recorded which). It is not recorded whose cells these are; they may come from a transplant donor. V is TRBV24-1 and J is TRBJ2-5; 7 nucleotides match TRBD2. Sequenced material: blood, either unsorted or a sorted T cell fraction (not recorded which). The DNA of the CDR3 is TGTGCCACCCAAGATAGCGGGGAGACCCAGTACTTC. Translating gives CATQDSGETQYF.